These 6 T cell receptor beta chains came from one sample sequenced in a study of spatial heterogeneity in lung cancer. Time point noted: sample taken at primary tumor resection. Whole RNA from tumor, nontumor lung or frozen PBMC was sequenced unsorted. One entry per CDR3 protein results from TCRdb running MiXCR on the 5' RACE reads. Here the sample spans 13,000 to 15,000 distinct CDR3 sequences, roughly 10% being singletons. Material: PBMCs, obtained at surgery. These receptors came from a female donor with early-stage non-small cell lung cancer.

In this sample, this clonotype turned up a few times. V and J are TRBV11-2 and TRBJ2-7; D is uncertain. CDR1 SGHAT and CDR2 FQNNGV come from the germline V gene. The CDR3 spans 13 residues. V was pared by 5 bases and J by 6 bases, with 14 bases between. CDR3 amino acids: CASSNLREVEQYF. As DNA, the CDR3 is TGTGCCAGCAGCAATCTGCGTGAGGTCGAGCAGTACTTC. Complete variable domain (other parts from reference TRBV11-2 and TRBJ2-7): EAGVAQSPRYKIIEKRQSVAFWCNPISGHATLYWYQQILGQGPKLLIQFQNNGVVDDSQLPKDRFSAERLKGVDSTLKIQPAKLEDSAVYLCASSNLREVEQYFGPGTRLTVT.

This clonotype was recorded at least ten times. The genes are TRBV29-1 and TRBJ2-1; D unclear. The CDR3 loop spans 11 amino acids. V lost 5 bases to trimming and J lost 9 bases, with 11 bases between them. Looked up from germline, CDR1 is SQVTM and CDR2 is ANQGSEA. CDR3 protein: CSVLRAGEQFF. CDR3 in DNA: TGCAGCGTTTTAAGGGCTGGTGAGCAGTTCTTC.

This clonotype was seen many times. V and J are TRBV7-2 and TRBJ2-2; no definite D call. This CDR3 contains 13 residues. Looked up from germline, CDR1 is SGHTA and CDR2 is FQGNSA. Trimming took off 5 bases at V and 6 bases at J, with 10 bases between the two ends. The CDR3 DNA reads as TGTGCCAGCAGCCAAATAAGGGCCGGGGAGCTGTTTTTT. This gives the protein CASSQIRAGELFF.

This clonotype came up many times. DNA of the CDR3: TGTGCCAGCCACCTTGGCACCGTGTTGGCGCGGGGTGGCTACACCTTC. It is translated as CASHLGTVLARGGYTF. The chain couples TRBV7-9 to TRBJ1-2; no firm D call. CDR3 length equals 16 residues. Deletions cut 8 bases from V and 7 bases from J, with 26 bases between. The germline gives CDR1 SEHNR, CDR2 FQNEAQ (reference sequence).

Ten or more counts support this clonotype. The rearrangement joins TRBV15 to TRBJ2-5; D remains ambiguous. Germline V gene data show CDR1 as LNHNV and CDR2 as YYDKDF (reference sequence). CDR3 length: 15 residues. The V gene lost 0 bases and the J gene lost 5 bases, with 13 bases spanning the gap. CDR3 DNA sequence: TGTGCCACCAGCAGAGAACAGACCGGGTGGGAGACCCAGTACTTC. Its translation is CATSREQTGWETQYF.

This clonotype occurred many times. The J gene is TRBJ2-3, the V gene TRBV12-3 or TRBV12-4; the match to TRBD2 covers 14 bases. This CDR3 is 15 amino acids long. The V and J ends lost 0 bases and 14 bases, in that order; junction bases with no gene match: 7. CDR3 amino acids: CASSLALGLAGEGYF. CDR3 bases: TGTGCCAGCAGTTTAGCGCTGGGACTAGCGGGGGAAGGGTATTTT.